One and the same sample provided the 18 T cell receptor beta chains below, sequenced in a study of beta chain features in type 1 diabetes. Study-level results: There was a moderate but significant shortening of TCRB CDR3s in all four CD4+ subsets of Type 1 diabetes patients.

Every isolated RNA sample was fully reverse transcribed, so sequencing captured expressed TCRB transcripts. The repertoire was sequenced with immunoSEQ multiplex PCR; TCRdb's copy has only in-frame clones and lacks some. This table has about 700,000 clones, over 10% appearing once. These receptors have no identified antigens. Sample: naive CD4+ T cells from blood. The source is a man aged 18 to 29 with type 1 diabetes.

This clone appeared a few times. The CDR3 bases are TGTGCCTGGAATTTTGGGAACACTGAAGCTTTCTTT. Amino acids: CAWNFGNTEAFF. V usage is TRBV30 and J usage is TRBJ1-1, with no clear D. V lost 4 bases and J lost 1, with 7 bases in between. CDR1 is GTSNPN, CDR2 SVGIG, per germline (reference sequence). The CDR3 contains 12 residues.

The rearrangement links TRBV7-8 to TRBJ2-1; D is unresolved. Germline V lookup: CDR1 SGHVS, CDR2 FQNEAQ. V lost 0 bases to trimming and J lost 8 bases, with 5 bases between them. The CDR3 is made up of 12 amino acids. The chain's CDR3 is CASSLAGYEQFF. The DNA of the CDR3 is TGTGCCAGCAGCTTAGCGGGGTATGAGCAGTTCTTC.

This clone showed up just a few times. V and J are TRBV27 and TRBJ2-7, with 7 bases identical to TRBD2. CDR1 and CDR2 from the germline V gene are MNHEY and SMNVEV (reference sequence). The CDR3 extends over 15 amino acids. Trimming at V came to 5 bases and at J to 11 bases, leaving 18 bases not matched to a gene. Here the CDR3 reads CASSPALPLGGEEYF. DNA of the CDR3: TGTGCCAGCAGTCCCGCACTGCCCCTGGGAGGGGAGGAGTACTTC.

The gene calls are TRBV4-2 and TRBJ1-4; no firm D call. This CDR3 has 16 residues. V was pared by 0 bases and J by 8 bases, with 16 bases between. CDR1 is LGHNA, CDR2 YNFKEQ, per germline. CDR3 coding DNA: TGTGCCAGCAGCCAAGATTCGGCCAGCCGTCAGGAAAAACTGTTTTTT. Protein: CASSQDSASRQEKLFF.

This clone has only a few counts. The V and J genes are TRBV11-2 and TRBJ1-2; D is possibly TRBD1 (6 bases). The ends were cut back, 3 bases at V and 6 bases at J, with 14 bases in the middle. Per germline, CDR1 SGHAT and CDR2 FQNNGV. CDR3 length equals 14 residues. This CDR3 is CASSFETGSHGYTF. The CDR3 nucleotides are TGTGCCAGCAGCTTTGAGACAGGCTCTCATGGCTACACCTTC.

This clone showed up just a few times. This rearrangement joins TRBV11-3 to TRBJ2-3; no firm D call. CDR3 length: 16 amino acids. The V and J ends lost 6 bases and 2 bases respectively, with 18 bases between them. Germline V gene lookup returns CDR1 SGHNT and CDR2 YENEEA. CDR3 DNA sequence: TGTGCCAGCAGTCTGCCAAGCCTAGTCTCCACAGATACGCAGTATTTT. Translation: CASSLPSLVSTDTQYF.

The rearrangement uses TRBV6-6 and TRBJ1-2, with 7 positions matching TRBD1. The CDR3 consists of 15 residues. Germline CDR1 is MNHNY and CDR2 is SVGAGI (reference sequence). The V gene end was trimmed by 0 bases and the J gene end by 2 bases; junction bases not matched to a gene: 3. CDR3 nucleotide sequence: TGTGCCAGCAGTTACTCCAGACAGGGAAACTATGGCTACACCTTC. Protein product: CASSYSRQGNYGYTF.

This clone was seen only a few times. This sequence joins TRBV30 and TRBJ2-7, with a weak D call TRBD1 (6 bases). The germline CDR1 and CDR2 sequences are GTSNPN and SVGIG (reference sequence). Trimming stripped 3 bases from V and 1 base from J, with 10 bases between. The CDR3 extends over 13 amino acids. The CDR3 sequence is CAWSGTRSYEQYF. The CDR3 region has the DNA TGTGCCTGGAGCGGGACACGGTCCTACGAGCAGTACTTC.

This clone was picked up a small number of times. The chain joins TRBV27 to TRBJ1-1; TRBD1 matches 8 bases. The trim removed 5 bases at V and 3 bases at J, leaving 14 bases unmatched. The CDR3 totals 17 residues. Germline-derived CDR1 and CDR2 are MNHEY and SMNVEV (reference sequence). This chain's CDR3 is CASSKAGQVGRDTEAFF. Written as DNA, the CDR3 is TGTGCCAGCAGTAAAGCGGGACAGGTGGGAAGAGACACTGAAGCTTTCTTT.

A single count supports this clone. J is TRBJ1-2 and V is TRBV19; D not resolved. Between the trimmed V and J ends, which lost 3 bases and 1 base, there was a span of 12 bases. The CDR3 length is 15 residues. Germline loops: CDR1 LNHDA, CDR2 SQIVND (reference sequence). CDR3: CASSIGRPHNYGYTF. The DNA for the CDR3 is TGTGCCAGTAGTATCGGCAGACCCCATAACTATGGCTACACCTTC.

This clone was detected a few times. The chain couples TRBV5-6 to TRBJ2-3; 10 nucleotides match TRBD2. The CDR3 length is 15 residues. Germline CDR1 is SGHDT and CDR2 is YYEEEE. J was trimmed by 3 bases and V by 4 bases; bases with no gene match: 5. The CDR3 DNA follows: TGTGCCAGCAGCCGCGGACTAGCGGCAACAGATACGCAGTATTTT. Its translation: CASSRGLAATDTQYF.

The chain uses TRBV4-1 and TRBJ1-1, with a possible D match to TRBD1 (6 bases). Trimming pared 4 bases from V and 2 bases from J, leaving 14 bases between. CDR1 is MGHRA and CDR2 is YSYEKL in the germline V gene. This CDR3 contains 15 residues. The chain's CDR3 is CASSRGRGDNTEAFF. The CDR3 DNA reads TGCGCCAGCAGCCGAGGAAGGGGGGATAACACTGAAGCTTTCTTT.

A note on this clone: Distinct nucleotide sequences in the sample also encode this CDR3. The genes are TRBV5-1 and TRBJ1-1; D might be TRBD1 (5 bases). The CDR3 loop spans 12 amino acids. V was cut by 0 bases and J by 6 bases, with 6 bases left in between. The germline V gene encodes CDR1 SGHRS and CDR2 YFSETQ. CDR3 coding DNA: TGCGCCAGCAGCTTGGAAGGGGCTGAAGCTTTCTTT. Translated: CASSLEGAEAFF.

A few counts support this clone. This chain connects TRBV4-1 to TRBJ1-2; D is undetermined. The CDR3 is 17 residues long. Germline loops: CDR1 MGHRA, CDR2 YSYEKL. Trimming removed 0 bases at V and 0 bases at J, with 14 bases between. The CDR3 DNA reads as TGCGCCAGCAGCCAAGATCGGAGAGAGGGAGCTAACTATGGCTACACCTTC. It is translated as CASSQDRREGANYGYTF.

This clone was seen only a few times. This rearrangement joins TRBV5-1 to TRBJ2-5, with 8 bases identical to TRBD1. V lost 0 bases and J lost 7; bases outside the gene matches: 2. In germline, CDR1 is SGHRS, CDR2 YFSETQ. The CDR3 sequence is 13 residues long. CDR3 protein: CASSLGQGRTQYF. Here the CDR3 DNA reads TGCGCCAGCAGCTTGGGACAGGGGAGGACCCAGTACTTC.

This clone has only one observation. J is TRBJ1-5 and V is TRBV6-1, with a weak D call TRBD1 (5 bases). Germline V gives CDR1 MNHNS, CDR2 SASEGT. The CDR3 extends over 19 amino acids. The ends were cut back, 4 bases at V and 1 base at J, with 23 bases in the middle. The CDR3 region is CASSVLPDPGKGSNQPQHF. For the CDR3, the DNA is TGTGCCAGCAGTGTCCTCCCAGATCCAGGGAAGGGCAGCAATCAGCCCCAGCATTTT.

This clone was counted between two and nine times. The sample has other DNA sequences that encode this CDR3 too. The CDR3 is CASSLVGGNQPQHF. The CDR3 region has the DNA TGTGCCAGCAGCTTAGTCGGCGGGAATCAGCCCCAGCATTTT. The chain uses TRBV7-9 and TRBJ1-5; D not resolved. The V end lost 1 base, the J end lost 4 bases, and 8 bases lay between the germline ends. The germline CDR1 and CDR2 sequences are SEHNR and FQNEAQ (reference sequence). The CDR3 runs 14 residues. Full variable domain (rest looked up from reference TRBV7-9 and TRBJ1-5): DTGVSQNPRHKITKRGQNVTFRCDPISEHNRLYWYRQTLGQGPEFLTYFQNEAQLEKSRLLSDRFSAERPKGSFSTLEIQRTEQGDSAMYLCASSLVGGNQPQHFGDGTRLSIL.

This clone was observed a few times. Other DNA sequences in the same sample also yield this CDR3. The chain uses TRBV29-1 and TRBJ2-7, with D maybe TRBD2 (5 bases). The germline V and J ends were trimmed by 4 bases and 2 bases, with 12 bases remaining between them. The CDR3 covers 13 residues. Looked up from germline, CDR1 is SQVTM and CDR2 is ANQGSEA. CDR3: CSVVGRLTYEQYF. CDR3 DNA sequence: TGCAGCGTTGTTGGTAGACTAACCTACGAGCAGTACTTC.